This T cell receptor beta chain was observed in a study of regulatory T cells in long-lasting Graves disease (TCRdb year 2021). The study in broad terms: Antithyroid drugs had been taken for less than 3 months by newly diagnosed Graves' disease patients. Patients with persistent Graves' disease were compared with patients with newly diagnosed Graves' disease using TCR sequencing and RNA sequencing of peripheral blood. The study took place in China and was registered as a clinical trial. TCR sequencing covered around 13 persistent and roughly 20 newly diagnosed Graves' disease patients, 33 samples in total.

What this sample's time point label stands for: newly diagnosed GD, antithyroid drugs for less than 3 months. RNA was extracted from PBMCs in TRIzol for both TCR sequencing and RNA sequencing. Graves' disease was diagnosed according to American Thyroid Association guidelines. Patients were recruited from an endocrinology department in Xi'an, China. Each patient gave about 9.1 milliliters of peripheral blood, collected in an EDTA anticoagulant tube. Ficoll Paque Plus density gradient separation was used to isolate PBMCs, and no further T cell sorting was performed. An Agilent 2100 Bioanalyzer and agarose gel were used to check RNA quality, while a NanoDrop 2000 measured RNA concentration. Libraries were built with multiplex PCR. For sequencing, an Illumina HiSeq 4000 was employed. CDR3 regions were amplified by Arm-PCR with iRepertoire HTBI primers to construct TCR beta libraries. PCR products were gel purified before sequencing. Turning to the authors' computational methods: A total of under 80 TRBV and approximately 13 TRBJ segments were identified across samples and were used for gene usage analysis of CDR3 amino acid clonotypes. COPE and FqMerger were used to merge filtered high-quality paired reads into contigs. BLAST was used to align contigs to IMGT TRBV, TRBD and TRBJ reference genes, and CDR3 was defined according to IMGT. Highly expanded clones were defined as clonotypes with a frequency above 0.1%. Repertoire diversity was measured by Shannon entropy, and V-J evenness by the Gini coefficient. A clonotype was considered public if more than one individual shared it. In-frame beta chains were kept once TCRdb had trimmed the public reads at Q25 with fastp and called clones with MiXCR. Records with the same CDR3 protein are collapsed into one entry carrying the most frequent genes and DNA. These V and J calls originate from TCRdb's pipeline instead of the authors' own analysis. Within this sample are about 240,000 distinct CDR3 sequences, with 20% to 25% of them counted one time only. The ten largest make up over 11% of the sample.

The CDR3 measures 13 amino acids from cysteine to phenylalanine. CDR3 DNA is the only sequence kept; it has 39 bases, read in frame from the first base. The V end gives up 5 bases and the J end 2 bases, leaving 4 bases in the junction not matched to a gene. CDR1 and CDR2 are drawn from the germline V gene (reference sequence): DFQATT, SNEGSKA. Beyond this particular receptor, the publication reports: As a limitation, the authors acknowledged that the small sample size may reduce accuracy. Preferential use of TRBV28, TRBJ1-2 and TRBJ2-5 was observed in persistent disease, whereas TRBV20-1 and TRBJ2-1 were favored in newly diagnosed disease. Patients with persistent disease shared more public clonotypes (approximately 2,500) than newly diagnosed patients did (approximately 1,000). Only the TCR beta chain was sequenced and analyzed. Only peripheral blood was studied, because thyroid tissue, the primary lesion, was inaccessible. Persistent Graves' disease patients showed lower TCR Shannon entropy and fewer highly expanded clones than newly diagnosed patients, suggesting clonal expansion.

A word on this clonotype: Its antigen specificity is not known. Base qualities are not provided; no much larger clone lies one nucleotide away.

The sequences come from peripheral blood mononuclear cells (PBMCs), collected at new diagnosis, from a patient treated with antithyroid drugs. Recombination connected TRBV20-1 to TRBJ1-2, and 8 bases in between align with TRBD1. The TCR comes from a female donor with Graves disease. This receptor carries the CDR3 CSAGRQGNYGYTF. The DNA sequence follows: TGCAGTGCTGGGAGACAGGGGAACTATGGCTACACCTTC.